This T cell receptor beta chain stems from a study of identical twins (TCRdb year 2016). Regarding the complete study: TCR alpha and beta repertoires from monozygotic twins, unrelated adults of various ages and cord blood were deep-sequenced to test whether fetal clonotypes persist. To rule out contamination, replicate twin experiments were performed at different times with different library preparation protocols. Broader findings and caveats from the paper: Because the same donors could not be followed over many years, the conclusions depended on cross-sectional statistical analysis. Zero-insertion analyses could be partly confounded by invariant T cells such as MAIT and iNKT, although diverse VJ usage argued against such confounding for most clonotypes. A weaker excess of twin sharing was found in beta out-of-frame sequences because the signal-to-noise ratio was lowered by fewer shared sequences. Compared with coincidental sharing between unrelated individuals, out-of-frame TCR alpha sequences shared between twins showed an excess of sequences with low generation probability. Fewer insertions were carried by abundant cord blood beta clonotypes; a weaker similar trend was observed in young adult naive repertoires, while no such trend was observed in memory repertoires. In monozygotic twins, out-of-frame TCR alpha sharing was systematically underestimated by recombination models, although the models agreed with sharing between unrelated individuals.

Only a few counts were recorded for this clonotype. The target of this receptor is not known. Base-call qualities are not available, and no considerably larger clone is one nucleotide away. In the germline V gene (reference sequence), CDR1 corresponds to DFQATT and CDR2 to SNEGSKA. Including the terminal cysteine and phenylalanine, the CDR3 comprises 14 residues. The CDR3 DNA has 42 bases and is translated from base 1. The V end loses 6 bases and the J end loses 2 bases, and a stretch of 14 bases separates them. Receptor amplification or capture employed 5' RACE. Sequencing was performed on an Illumina HiSeq 2000. A universal primer binding site was introduced by template switching, and a unique molecular identifier was present in the final cDNA, enabling accurate counting of TCR cDNA molecules. Specific primers in the conserved constant-segment region were used to synthesize first-strand cDNA for TCR alpha and beta chains. To control for contamination, each cDNA library was double barcoded with a SMART-Mk sample barcode plus Illumina barcodes. Two successive PCR steps introduced TruSeq adapter sequences along with Illumina sample barcodes. The Illumina HiSeq platform was used with custom primers to sequence TCR alpha and beta cDNA libraries. The authors' analysis ran thus. MiGEC was used to process raw reads and extract unique molecular identifiers, and MiXCR was used to find CDR3 positions. Recombination models were inferred per individual with the repgenHMM and IGoR tools using an EM algorithm. The tcR package in R was used for shared clonotype analysis, with sharing normalized by the product of cloneset sizes. Out-of-frame nonproductive sequences were analyzed to study raw recombination free of thymic and clonal selection effects. In-frame beta chains were kept once TCRdb had trimmed the public reads at Q25 with fastp and called clones with MiXCR. Identical CDR3 proteins give one entry, which carries the most common genes and DNA. For this entry, the V and J calls and clone size follow TCRdb and not the study's own pipeline. This sample lists some 1,600,000 distinct CDR3 sequences; about 32% were detected once. Together, the top ten hold 0.25% to 0.3% of the sample.

All donors were healthy Caucasians. The clonotype comes from a newborn girl in good health. The sequencing input was cord blood. Here the chain combines TRBV20-1 and TRBJ2-1, and the D gene may be TRBD2, 6 bases matching. At the DNA level, the sequence is TGCAGTGCAGGAAGGGGAGGCCCCTACAATGAGCAGTTCTTC. It translates as CSAGRGGPYNEQFF.